Listed below are T cell receptor beta chains from one sample, sequenced in a study of T cell responses to AZD1222 COVID-19 vaccine. Sequencing used immunoSEQ multiplex PCR; TCRdb keeps in-frame clones, though not all of them. The data show 66,000 or so clones, more than 65% seen once. The material was peripheral blood, obtained on day 0 of MenACWY control vaccination. The receptors stem from an adult in good health. CDR3s include the opening cysteine and the closing phenylalanine or tryptophan. The order of the fields is J gene, V gene, CDR3 protein.

J: TRBJ2-7; V: TRBV5-1; CDR3: CASSVLAGDEQYF
J: TRBJ2-1; V: TRBV7-9; CDR3: CASSLGLARLEQFF
J: TRBJ1-2; V: TRBV7-2; CDR3: CASSLGKGGYTF
J: TRBJ1-5; V: TRBV6-5; CDR3: CASSYWPDQPQHF
J: TRBJ1-1; V: TRBV30; CDR3: CAAPKGGSVGAFF
J: TRBJ2-6; V: TRBV5-5; CDR3: CASSAAVGASGANVLTF
J: TRBJ2-1; V: TRBV14; CDR3: CASSRTSGRVYNEQFF
J: TRBJ2-7; V: TRBV3-1/TRBV3-2; CDR3: CASSRGTGGTYEQYF
J: TRBJ2-3; V: TRBV18; CDR3: CASSWKEADTQYF
J: TRBJ1-5; V: TRBV18; CDR3: CASSLRTGDQPQHF
J: TRBJ1-2; V: TRBV7-2; CDR3: CASSLAQDRGRGGYTF
J: TRBJ2-1; V: TRBV7-9; CDR3: CASSLVGSPSSYNEQFF
J: TRBJ2-1; V: TRBV5-1; CDR3: CASSSRLAGITYNEQFF
J: TRBJ1-2; V: TRBV6-2/TRBV6-3; CDR3: CASSSGSSGYTF
J: TRBJ2-3; V: TRBV6-6; CDR3: CASSYSGWGSTDTQYF
J: TRBJ2-7; V: TRBV5-6; CDR3: CASSFLEPRGYAEYF
J: TRBJ1-2; V: TRBV5-1; CDR3: CASSLDYSWGYTF
J: TRBJ2-7; V: TRBV30; CDR3: CAWSVLAYEQYF
J: TRBJ2-5; V: TRBV5-1; CDR3: CASSSDGGLGTQYF
J: TRBJ2-3; V: TRBV10-3; CDR3: CAISDGLAGTDTQYF
J: TRBJ2-1; V: TRBV11-2; CDR3: CASSFVGGQGPREQFF
J: TRBJ2-3; V: TRBV28; CDR3: CASSRTSGRAGGTDTQYF
J: TRBJ1-1; V: TRBV14; CDR3: CASSRHIVRGGNTEAFF
J: TRBJ2-1; V: TRBV28; CDR3: CASSFEESNEQFF
J: TRBJ1-5; V: TRBV6-2/TRBV6-3; CDR3: CASSLWRDTGAQHF
J: TRBJ1-2; V: TRBV19; CDR3: CASSMHRGYYGYTF
J: TRBJ2-1; V: TRBV10-3; CDR3: CAISEKDSSYNEQFF
J: TRBJ2-7; V: TRBV7-9; CDR3: CASSLRGYEQYF
J: TRBJ1-4; V: TRBV5-5; CDR3: CASSLMVGNEKLFF
J: TRBJ2-1; V: TRBV4-1; CDR3: CASSRAPIEEQFF
J: TRBJ2-3; V: TRBV7-8; CDR3: CASSLGGRGTDTQYF
J: TRBJ1-2; V: TRBV5-6; CDR3: CASRKPGTVNGYTF
J: TRBJ1-5; V: TRBV15; CDR3: CATSGRPSGNNQPQHF
J: TRBJ1-2; V: TRBV6-1; CDR3: CASSEGWRGYTF
J: TRBJ1-3; V: TRBV6-4; CDR3: CASSDSIVRRSGKRDTIYF
J: TRBJ2-3; V: TRBV19; CDR3: CASSMLLATDTQYF
J: TRBJ2-5; V: TRBV7-9; CDR3: CASSLKGSETQYF
J: TRBJ1-1; V: TRBV12-3/TRBV12-4; CDR3: CASSFGGSEAFF
J: TRBJ1-1; V: TRBV4-1; CDR3: CASSQAGTGNTEAFF
J: TRBJ2-7; V: TRBV6-5; CDR3: CASTPTGTPYEQYF
J: TRBJ1-2; V: TRBV7-9; CDR3: CASSLDRGRGTF
J: TRBJ2-2; V: TRBV4-1; CDR3: CASSQEIGTNTGELFF
J: TRBJ2-7; V: TRBV7-2; CDR3: CASSPGTKSSEQYF
J: TRBJ2-7; V: TRBV19; CDR3: CASSDSSRSYEQYF
J: TRBJ2-7; V: TRBV20-1; CDR3: CSASEPGGKNEQYF
J: TRBJ1-1; V: TRBV3-1/TRBV3-2; CDR3: CASSHGRGSNTEAFF
J: TRBJ2-7; V: TRBV11-2; CDR3: CASSLGLADNFYEQYF
J: TRBJ1-2; V: TRBV6-5; CDR3: CASSKQGGSDGYTF
J: TRBJ1-4; V: TRBV15; CDR3: CATSRDGGRATNEKLFF
J: TRBJ2-1; V: TRBV5-1; CDR3: CASSLRQGISEQFF
J: TRBJ2-2; V: TRBV24-1; CDR3: CAPELLRHTGELFF
J: TRBJ1-2; V: TRBV6-5; CDR3: CASRSDRVYGYTF
J: TRBJ1-1; V: TRBV7-9; CDR3: CASSPGGAGGNTEAFF
J: TRBJ1-6; V: TRBV10-1; CDR3: CASRDRGANCSYNSPLHF
J: TRBJ1-5; V: TRBV19; CDR3: CASSIEPGVSNQPQHF
J: TRBJ1-2; V: TRBV6-6; CDR3: CASSYSGGSGYTF
J: TRBJ2-7; V: TRBV28; CDR3: CASSFPYNGYEQYF
J: TRBJ1-6; V: TRBV6-5; CDR3: CASTDDATWSPLHF
J: TRBJ2-7; V: TRBV3-1/TRBV3-2; CDR3: CASSQLRSSYEQYF
J: TRBJ2-7; V: TRBV7-2; CDR3: CASSFEAAYEQYF